One T cell receptor (beta chain) is described in this entry. The record originates from a study of blood T cell repertoires in COVID-19. Study context: PBMCs, B-cell-depleted T cells, or T cells provided the cDNA or gDNA that made up the material.

V was pared by 5 bases and J by 3 bases, with 14 bases between. The CDR3 totals 16 residues. Germline-derived CDR1 and CDR2 are SNHLY and FYNNEI. Here immunoSEQ multiplex PCR was the method, and the copy in TCRdb shows in-frame clones only, minus some. The sample consists of some 120,000 clones, about 85% of them appearing once. The sample consisted of peripheral blood. This clonotype was sampled from a man between 65 and 85 years old with acute or convalescent COVID-19. The chain couples TRBV2 to TRBJ2-6; TRBD1 is a possible D gene (6 bases). CDR3 sequence: CASSRDKASGANVLTF. CDR3 coding DNA: TGTGCCAGCAGTCGGGACAAAGCAAGTGGGGCCAACGTCCTGACTTTC.